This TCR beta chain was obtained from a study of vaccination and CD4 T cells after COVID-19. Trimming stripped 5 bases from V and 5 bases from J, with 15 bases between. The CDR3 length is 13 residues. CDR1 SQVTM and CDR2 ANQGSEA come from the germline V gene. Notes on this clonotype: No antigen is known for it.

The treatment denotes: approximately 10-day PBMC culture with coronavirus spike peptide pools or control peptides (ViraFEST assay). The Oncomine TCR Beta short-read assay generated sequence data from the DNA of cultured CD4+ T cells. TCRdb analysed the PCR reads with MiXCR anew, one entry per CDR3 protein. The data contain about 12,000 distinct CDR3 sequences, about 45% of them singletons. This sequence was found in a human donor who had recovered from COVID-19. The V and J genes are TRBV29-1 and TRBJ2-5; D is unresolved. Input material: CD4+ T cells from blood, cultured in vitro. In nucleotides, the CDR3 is TGCAGCGTTAATTCGGAGAATCAGGAGACCCAGTACTTC. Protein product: CSVNSENQETQYF.